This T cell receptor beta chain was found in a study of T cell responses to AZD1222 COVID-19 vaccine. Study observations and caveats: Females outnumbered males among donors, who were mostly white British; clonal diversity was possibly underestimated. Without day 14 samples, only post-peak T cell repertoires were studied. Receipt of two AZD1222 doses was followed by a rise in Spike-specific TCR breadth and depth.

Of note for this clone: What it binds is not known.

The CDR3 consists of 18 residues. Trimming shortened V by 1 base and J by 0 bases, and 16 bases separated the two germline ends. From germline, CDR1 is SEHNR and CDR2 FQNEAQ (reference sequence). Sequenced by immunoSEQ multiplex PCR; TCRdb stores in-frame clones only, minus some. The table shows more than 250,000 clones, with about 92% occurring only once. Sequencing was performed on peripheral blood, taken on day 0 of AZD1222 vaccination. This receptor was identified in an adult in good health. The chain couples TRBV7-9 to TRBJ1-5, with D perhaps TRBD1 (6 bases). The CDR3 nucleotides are TGTGCCAGCAGCTTAGATGGGGGGCAAACCTTTAGCAATCAGCCCCAGCATTTT. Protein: CASSLDGGQTFSNQPQHF.